Listed below are T cell receptor beta chains from one sample, sequenced in a study of blood T cell repertoires in COVID-19. TCRdb keeps only in-frame clones here, not all; method: immunoSEQ multiplex PCR. The sample has about 220,000 clones, approximately 83% seen once. The sequenced sample consisted of peripheral blood. The receptors shown here come from a woman younger than 45 who had recovered from COVID-19. Each CDR3 is given with its conserved first and last residue. A D gene is named only where the DNA matches it firmly. Rows may omit the clone size; those that give it use once, few, many or a size class.

clone_size: -; j_call: TRBJ1-1; v_call: TRBV5-4; cdr3_length: 14; d_call: -; cdr3_nt: TGTGCCAGCAGCTTGGAGGGCAGGGTGACTGAAGCTTTCTTT; cdr3_aa: CASSLEGRVTEAFF
clone_size: -; j_call: TRBJ1-3; v_call: TRBV9; cdr3_length: 16; d_call: TRBD1; cdr3_nt: TGTGCCAGCAGCGCCAATCTTCAGGGGGCAGGAAACACCATATATTTT; cdr3_aa: CASSANLQGAGNTIYF
clone_size: -; j_call: TRBJ2-3; v_call: TRBV18; cdr3_length: 15; d_call: TRBD1; cdr3_nt: TGTGCCAGCTCACCACCTTATAGGGGGCCAGATACGCAGTATTTT; cdr3_aa: CASSPPYRGPDTQYF
clone_size: -; j_call: TRBJ2-1; v_call: TRBV7-2; cdr3_length: 16; d_call: TRBD2; cdr3_nt: TGTGCCAGCAGCTTACGGGGCGGGAGTCTTTACAATGAGCAGTTCTTC; cdr3_aa: CASSLRGGSLYNEQFF
clone_size: -; j_call: TRBJ1-6; v_call: TRBV6-5; cdr3_length: 13; d_call: TRBD1; cdr3_nt: TGTGCCAGCCGACAGGGGGTGAATTCACCCCTCCACTTT; cdr3_aa: CASRQGVNSPLHF
clone_size: -; j_call: TRBJ1-2; v_call: TRBV10-3; cdr3_length: 15; d_call: -; cdr3_nt: TGTGCCATCAGTTCCGCCGGGACAAATAACTATGGCTACACCTTC; cdr3_aa: CAISSAGTNNYGYTF
clone_size: -; j_call: TRBJ2-3; v_call: TRBV4-1; cdr3_length: 15; d_call: -; cdr3_nt: TGCGCCAGCAGCCAAGGAAATCCTATGACAGATACGCAGTATTTT; cdr3_aa: CASSQGNPMTDTQYF
clone_size: -; j_call: TRBJ2-7; v_call: TRBV21-1; cdr3_length: 14; d_call: -; cdr3_nt: TGTGCCAGCAGCAAAGTGGAGACAGACTACGAGCAGTACTTC; cdr3_aa: CASSKVETDYEQYF
clone_size: -; j_call: TRBJ1-1; v_call: TRBV19; cdr3_length: 15; d_call: -; cdr3_nt: TGTGCCAGTAGACGCGGGCCCCCGAATGGGGCTGAAGCTTTCTTT; cdr3_aa: CASRRGPPNGAEAFF
clone_size: few; j_call: TRBJ2-1; v_call: TRBV25-1; cdr3_length: 18; d_call: TRBD1; cdr3_nt: TGTGCCAGCAGTGAAACTTCAAAACAGGGGGCGTCTACAAATGAGCAGTTCTTC; cdr3_aa: CASSETSKQGASTNEQFF
clone_size: few; j_call: TRBJ1-5; v_call: TRBV4-1; cdr3_length: 15; d_call: -; cdr3_nt: TGCGCCAGCAGCCTCAGGGTAGGCCCCAATCAGCCCCAGCATTTT; cdr3_aa: CASSLRVGPNQPQHF
clone_size: few; j_call: TRBJ2-3; v_call: TRBV9; cdr3_length: 16; d_call: -; cdr3_nt: TGTGCCAGCAGCGTAATATCGGGACTCAACACAGATACGCAGTATTTT; cdr3_aa: CASSVISGLNTDTQYF
clone_size: -; j_call: TRBJ2-7; v_call: TRBV28; cdr3_length: 14; d_call: -; cdr3_nt: TGTGCCAGCAGTCCTTATACAGGGCCCTACGAGCAGTACTTC; cdr3_aa: CASSPYTGPYEQYF
clone_size: -; j_call: TRBJ2-3; v_call: TRBV13; cdr3_length: 13; d_call: TRBD2; cdr3_nt: TGTGCCAGCAGCCTTTCGGGAGGAGATACGCAGTATTTT; cdr3_aa: CASSLSGGDTQYF
clone_size: -; j_call: TRBJ2-7; v_call: TRBV27; cdr3_length: 13; d_call: -; cdr3_nt: TGTGCCAGCAGTAGGGGAAGCTCCTACGAGCAGTACTTC; cdr3_aa: CASSRGSSYEQYF
clone_size: -; j_call: TRBJ2-2; v_call: TRBV12-3/TRBV12-4; cdr3_length: 13; d_call: TRBD2; cdr3_nt: TGTGCCAGCAGTACTAGCGGTACCGGGGAGCTGTTTTTT; cdr3_aa: CASSTSGTGELFF
clone_size: -; j_call: TRBJ2-3; v_call: TRBV28; cdr3_length: 15; d_call: TRBD2; cdr3_nt: TGTGCCAGCAGTTTAGGGCCAGGGAGGGCAGATACGCAGTATTTT; cdr3_aa: CASSLGPGRADTQYF
clone_size: -; j_call: TRBJ2-3; v_call: TRBV5-1; cdr3_length: 14; d_call: -; cdr3_nt: TGCGCCAGCAGCCCTTCTGTCGGCACAGATACGCAGTATTTT; cdr3_aa: CASSPSVGTDTQYF
clone_size: once; j_call: TRBJ2-4; v_call: TRBV1; cdr3_length: 14; d_call: -; cdr3_nt: TGCACCAGCAGCCAAGAGTCTAGAGAAAACATTCAGTACTTC; cdr3_aa: CTSSQESRENIQYF
clone_size: -; j_call: TRBJ1-5; v_call: TRBV29-1; cdr3_length: 14; d_call: TRBD1; cdr3_nt: TGCAGCGTCTCTGGACAGGGGATGTCCCAGCCCCAGCATTTT; cdr3_aa: CSVSGQGMSQPQHF
clone_size: -; j_call: TRBJ1-4; v_call: TRBV5-6; cdr3_length: 14; d_call: -; cdr3_nt: TGTGCCAGCAGCGACAGGACGATAGGTGAAAAACTGTTTTTT; cdr3_aa: CASSDRTIGEKLFF
clone_size: -; j_call: TRBJ2-5; v_call: TRBV3-1/TRBV3-2; cdr3_length: 18; d_call: TRBD2; cdr3_nt: TGTGCCAGCAGCCTGAGGACAGTTTCTAGCGGGAGGAGAGAGACCCAGTACTTC; cdr3_aa: CASSLRTVSSGRRETQYF
clone_size: -; j_call: TRBJ2-7; v_call: TRBV6-4; cdr3_length: 18; d_call: TRBD1; cdr3_nt: TGTGCCAGCAGCCCCGTTAAGCGCCCCCGGGACAGGGGTGAAGAGCAGTACTTC; cdr3_aa: CASSPVKRPRDRGEEQYF
clone_size: -; j_call: TRBJ1-5; v_call: TRBV6-6; cdr3_length: 14; d_call: -; cdr3_nt: TGTGCCAGCAGCCAAGGACTTCCGAGCCGGCCCCAGCATTTT; cdr3_aa: CASSQGLPSRPQHF
clone_size: -; j_call: TRBJ2-7; v_call: TRBV5-4; cdr3_length: 14; d_call: TRBD2; cdr3_nt: TGTGCCAGCAGCGATCCTAGCGGAGACTACGAGCAGTACTTC; cdr3_aa: CASSDPSGDYEQYF
clone_size: -; j_call: TRBJ2-3; v_call: TRBV7-9; cdr3_length: 15; d_call: -; cdr3_nt: TGTGCCAGCAGCTTAGTTCGGCTAGCCGGAGATACGCAGTATTTT; cdr3_aa: CASSLVRLAGDTQYF
clone_size: -; j_call: TRBJ2-2; v_call: TRBV24-1; cdr3_length: 17; d_call: TRBD2; cdr3_nt: TGTGCCACCAGTGATGAACTAGCGGGAGGGCTCAACGGGGAGCTGTTTTTT; cdr3_aa: CATSDELAGGLNGELFF
clone_size: -; j_call: TRBJ1-2; v_call: TRBV19; cdr3_length: 13; d_call: TRBD1; cdr3_nt: TGTGCCGCTTATACCGGGACAGGGCATGGCTACACCTTC; cdr3_aa: CAAYTGTGHGYTF
clone_size: -; j_call: TRBJ1-5; v_call: TRBV2; cdr3_length: 15; d_call: -; cdr3_nt: TGTGCCAGCGGTAACAGGGCGCCTCACAATCAGCCCCAGCATTTT; cdr3_aa: CASGNRAPHNQPQHF
clone_size: -; j_call: TRBJ1-3; v_call: TRBV30; cdr3_length: 13; d_call: -; cdr3_nt: TGTGCCTGGAGTAGCCCAGGAGGAAACACCATATATTTT; cdr3_aa: CAWSSPGGNTIYF
clone_size: -; j_call: TRBJ2-5; v_call: TRBV11-2; cdr3_length: 16; d_call: -; cdr3_nt: TGTGCCAGCAGCTTAGTTTCCCAGCGGGCTCAAGAGACCCAGTACTTC; cdr3_aa: CASSLVSQRAQETQYF
clone_size: -; j_call: TRBJ2-1; v_call: TRBV6-4; cdr3_length: 16; d_call: -; cdr3_nt: TGTGCCAGCAGGCCCGACAGGCTGAGCTCCTACAATGAGCAGTTCTTC; cdr3_aa: CASRPDRLSSYNEQFF
clone_size: -; j_call: TRBJ2-1; v_call: TRBV7-9; cdr3_length: 15; d_call: -; cdr3_nt: TGTGCCAGCACCCCCTCAGGGGGGACCTACAATGAGCAGTTCTTC; cdr3_aa: CASTPSGGTYNEQFF
clone_size: once; j_call: TRBJ2-2; v_call: TRBV6-5; cdr3_length: 14; d_call: -; cdr3_nt: TGTGCCACCGTCCGTATGCGGAACACCGGGGAGCTGTTTTTT; cdr3_aa: CATVRMRNTGELFF
clone_size: -; j_call: TRBJ2-3; v_call: TRBV10-1; cdr3_length: 16; d_call: TRBD1; cdr3_nt: TGCGCCAGCAGTGCCGGACAGGGACGCACAACAGATACGCAGTATTTT; cdr3_aa: CASSAGQGRTTDTQYF
clone_size: -; j_call: TRBJ1-3; v_call: TRBV30; cdr3_length: 11; d_call: -; cdr3_nt: TGTGCCTGGAGTGTACTGGGAGGAATATATTTT; cdr3_aa: CAWSVLGGIYF
clone_size: -; j_call: TRBJ1-1; v_call: TRBV19; cdr3_length: 14; d_call: TRBD1; cdr3_nt: TGTGCCAGTAGTATAGAAGGACAGGGCACTGAAGCTTTCTTT; cdr3_aa: CASSIEGQGTEAFF
clone_size: -; j_call: TRBJ2-1; v_call: TRBV9; cdr3_length: 16; d_call: TRBD2; cdr3_nt: TGTGCCAGCACCAGATATAGCGGGAGAGAATACAATGAGCAGTTCTTC; cdr3_aa: CASTRYSGREYNEQFF
clone_size: few; j_call: TRBJ2-5; v_call: TRBV2; cdr3_length: 14; d_call: -; cdr3_nt: TGTGCCAGCAGGACGGGGAGTTCCCAAGAGACCCAGTACTTC; cdr3_aa: CASRTGSSQETQYF
clone_size: -; j_call: TRBJ1-5; v_call: TRBV30; cdr3_length: 16; d_call: TRBD1; cdr3_nt: TGTGCCTGGAGTGAGACCGGGACAGGGGAATATCAGCCCCAGCATTTT; cdr3_aa: CAWSETGTGEYQPQHF